The rows below give T cell receptor beta chains drawn from one sample of a study of blood T cell repertoires in COVID-19. Libraries were prepared by immunoSEQ multiplex PCR; TCRdb keeps only in-frame clonotypes and omits some of them. The sample lists 160,000 or so clones; around 84% were seen once. Sequencing input: peripheral blood. Every receptor here comes from a woman over 75 with acute or convalescent COVID-19. The CDR3 runs from the conserved cysteine through the conserved F or W.

v_gene | CDR3aa
TRBV5-1 | CASSLRAGAVNNEQFF
TRBV5-4 | CASSLWSSGLTGELFF
TRBV10-2 | CASRPLAGGWNEQFF
TRBV3-1/TRBV3-2 | CASSRLNQPQHF
TRBV11-1 | CASSRTGGVGTGELFF
TRBV27 | CASSPPAEGRRTDTQYF
TRBV2 | CASTQAGIYEQYF
TRBV6-5 | CASSYRGYTEAFF
TRBV1 | CTSSPTTDTQYF
TRBV29-1 | CSVETRAKATYEQYF
TRBV6-1 | CASSEQGARGYTF
TRBV2 | CASSEGRQALLYGYTF
TRBV5-8 | CASSLGVGGFTEAFF
TRBV5-1 | CASSLETGGFNIQYF
TRBV7-2 | CASSILAGVPNEQFF
TRBV3-1/TRBV3-2 | CASSQVSGTAGANVLTF
TRBV21-1 | CASSKVRDQATDTQYF
TRBV19 | CASSLDRVVYGYTF
TRBV7-2 | CASSSSHTTEAFF
TRBV10-2 | CASSAGNVDTQYF
TRBV7-9 | CASSERDRGWAEAFF